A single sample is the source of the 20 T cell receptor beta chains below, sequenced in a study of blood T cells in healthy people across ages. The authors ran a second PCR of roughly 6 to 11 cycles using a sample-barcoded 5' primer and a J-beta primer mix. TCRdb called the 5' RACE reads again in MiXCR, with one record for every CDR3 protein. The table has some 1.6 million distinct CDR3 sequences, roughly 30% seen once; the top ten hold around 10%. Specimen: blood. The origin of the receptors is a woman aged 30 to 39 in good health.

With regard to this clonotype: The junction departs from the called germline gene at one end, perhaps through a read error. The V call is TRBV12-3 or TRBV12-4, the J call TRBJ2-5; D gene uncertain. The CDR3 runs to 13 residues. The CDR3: CASSFDSQETRYF. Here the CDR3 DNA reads TGTGCCAGCAGTTTTGATAGCCAAGAGACCCGGTACTTC.

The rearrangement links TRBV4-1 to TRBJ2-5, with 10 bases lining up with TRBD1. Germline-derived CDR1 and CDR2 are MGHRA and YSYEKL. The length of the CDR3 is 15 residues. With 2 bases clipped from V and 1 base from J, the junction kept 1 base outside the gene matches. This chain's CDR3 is CASSQRDRGQETQYF. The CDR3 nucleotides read TGCGCCAGCAGCCAAAGGGACAGGGGCCAAGAGACCCAGTACTTC.

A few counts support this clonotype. The CDR3 DNA sequence: TGCGCCAGCAGCCAAGAACAGGGGAAGAACACTGAAGCTTTCTTT. It encodes CASSQEQGKNTEAFF. This chain joins TRBV4-1 and TRBJ1-1; 7 bases align to TRBD1. The germline CDR1 and CDR2 sequences are MGHRA and YSYEKL. CDR3 length: 15 amino acids. The trim removed 0 bases at V and 1 base at J, leaving 2 bases unmatched.

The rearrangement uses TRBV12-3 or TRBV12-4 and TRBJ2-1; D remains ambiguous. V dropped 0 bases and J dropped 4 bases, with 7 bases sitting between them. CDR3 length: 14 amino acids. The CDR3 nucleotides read TGTGCCAGCAGTTTAGCGCAGCGTTACAATGAGCAGTTCTTC. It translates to CASSLAQRYNEQFF.

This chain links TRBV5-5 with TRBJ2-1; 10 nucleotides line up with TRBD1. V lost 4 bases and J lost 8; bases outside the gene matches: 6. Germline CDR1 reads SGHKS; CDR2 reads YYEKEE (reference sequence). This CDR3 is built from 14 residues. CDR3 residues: CASSKGQGRDEQFF. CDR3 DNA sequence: TGTGCCAGCAGCAAGGGACAGGGGAGGGATGAGCAGTTCTTC.

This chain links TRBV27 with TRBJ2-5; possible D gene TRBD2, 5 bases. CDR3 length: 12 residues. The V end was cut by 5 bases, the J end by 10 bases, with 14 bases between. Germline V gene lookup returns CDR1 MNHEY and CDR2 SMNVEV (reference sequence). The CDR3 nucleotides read TGTGCCAGCAGTACCTCCGAACGGGGCCAGTACTTC. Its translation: CASSTSERGQYF.

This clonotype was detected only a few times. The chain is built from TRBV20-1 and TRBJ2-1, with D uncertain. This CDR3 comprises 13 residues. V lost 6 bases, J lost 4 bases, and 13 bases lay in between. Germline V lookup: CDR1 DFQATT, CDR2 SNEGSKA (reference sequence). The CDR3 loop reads CSAQRFLYNEQFF. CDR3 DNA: TGCAGTGCCCAACGATTCCTTTACAATGAGCAGTTCTTC.

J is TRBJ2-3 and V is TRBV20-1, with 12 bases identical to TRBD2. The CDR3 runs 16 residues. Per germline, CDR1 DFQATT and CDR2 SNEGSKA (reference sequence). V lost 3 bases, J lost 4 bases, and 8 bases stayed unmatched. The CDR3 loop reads CSASPSASGRADTQYF. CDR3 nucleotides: TGCAGTGCTAGCCCCTCCGCTAGCGGGAGGGCAGATACGCAGTATTTT.

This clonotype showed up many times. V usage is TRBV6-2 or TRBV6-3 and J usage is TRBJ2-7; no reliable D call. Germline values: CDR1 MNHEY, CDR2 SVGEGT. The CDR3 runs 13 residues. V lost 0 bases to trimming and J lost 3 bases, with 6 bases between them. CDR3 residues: CASSYSGDYEQYF. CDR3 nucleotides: TGTGCCAGCAGTTACTCCGGTGACTACGAGCAGTACTTC.

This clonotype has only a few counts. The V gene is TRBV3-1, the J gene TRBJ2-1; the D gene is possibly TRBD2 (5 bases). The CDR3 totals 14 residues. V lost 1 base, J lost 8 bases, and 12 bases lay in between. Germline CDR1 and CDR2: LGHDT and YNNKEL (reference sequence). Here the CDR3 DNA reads TGTGCCAGCAGCCAAGTTTCACTAGGGTATGAGCAGTTCTTC. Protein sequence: CASSQVSLGYEQFF.

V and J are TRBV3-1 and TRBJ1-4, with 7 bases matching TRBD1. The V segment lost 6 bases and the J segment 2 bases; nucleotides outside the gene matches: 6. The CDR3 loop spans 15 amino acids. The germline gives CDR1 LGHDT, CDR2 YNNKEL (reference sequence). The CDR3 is CASSRQGPTNEKLFF. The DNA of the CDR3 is TGTGCCAGCAGTCGACAGGGACCGACTAATGAAAAACTGTTTTTT.

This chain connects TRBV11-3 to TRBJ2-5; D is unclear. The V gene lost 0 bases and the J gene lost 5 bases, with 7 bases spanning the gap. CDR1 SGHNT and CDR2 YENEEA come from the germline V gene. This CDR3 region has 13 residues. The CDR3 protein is CASSLDIQETQYF. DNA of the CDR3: TGTGCCAGCAGCTTAGATATTCAGGAGACCCAGTACTTC.

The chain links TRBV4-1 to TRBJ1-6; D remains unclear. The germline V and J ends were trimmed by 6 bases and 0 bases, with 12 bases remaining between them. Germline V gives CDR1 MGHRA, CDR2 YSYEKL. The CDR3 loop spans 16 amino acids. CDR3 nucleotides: TGCGCCAGCAGTCAGTCACTAAGCTCCTATAATTCACCCCTCCACTTT. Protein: CASSQSLSSYNSPLHF.

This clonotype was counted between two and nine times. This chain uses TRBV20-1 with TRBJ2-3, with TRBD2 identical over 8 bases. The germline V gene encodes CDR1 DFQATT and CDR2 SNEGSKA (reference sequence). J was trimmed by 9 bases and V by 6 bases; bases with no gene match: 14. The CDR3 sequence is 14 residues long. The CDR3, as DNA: TGCAGTGCCCCGGGGATAAGCGGGAGTAGGACGCAGTATTTT. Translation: CSAPGISGSRTQYF.

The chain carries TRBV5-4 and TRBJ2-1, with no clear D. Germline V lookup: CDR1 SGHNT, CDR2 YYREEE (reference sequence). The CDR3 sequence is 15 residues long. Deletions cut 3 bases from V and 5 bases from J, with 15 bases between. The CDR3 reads CASSSGLGSDNEQFF. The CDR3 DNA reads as TGTGCCAGCAGCTCGGGTCTAGGATCGGACAATGAGCAGTTCTTC.

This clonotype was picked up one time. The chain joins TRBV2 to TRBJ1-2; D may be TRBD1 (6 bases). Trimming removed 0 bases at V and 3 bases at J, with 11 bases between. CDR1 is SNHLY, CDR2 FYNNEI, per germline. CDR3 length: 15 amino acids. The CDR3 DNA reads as TGTGCCAGCAGTGAAGCGCGCAGGGGTGACTATGGCTACACCTTC. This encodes CASSEARRGDYGYTF.

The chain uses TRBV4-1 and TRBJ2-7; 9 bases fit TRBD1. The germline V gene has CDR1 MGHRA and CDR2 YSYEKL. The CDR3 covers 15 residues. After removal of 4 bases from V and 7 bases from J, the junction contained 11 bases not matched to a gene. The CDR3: CASSPPGQGHGEQYF. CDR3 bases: TGCGCCAGCAGCCCACCGGGACAGGGACATGGGGAGCAGTACTTC.

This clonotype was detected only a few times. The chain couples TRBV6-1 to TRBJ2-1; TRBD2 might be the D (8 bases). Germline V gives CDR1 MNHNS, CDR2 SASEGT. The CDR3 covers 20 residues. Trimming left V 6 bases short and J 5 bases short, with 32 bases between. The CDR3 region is CASSPTDRSRTSGPNNEQFF. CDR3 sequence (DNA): TGTGCCAGCAGCCCAACGGACAGGTCCCGAACTAGCGGACCTAACAATGAGCAGTTCTTC.

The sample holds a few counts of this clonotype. This CDR3 is CASSLFGREAFF. CDR3 coding DNA: TGTGCCAGCAGTTTATTTGGCAGGGAAGCTTTCTTT. The V call is TRBV27, the J call TRBJ1-1; no definite D call. Germline values: CDR1 MNHEY, CDR2 SMNVEV (reference sequence). V lost 1 base to trimming and J lost 8 bases, with 8 bases between them. The CDR3 is made up of 12 amino acids.

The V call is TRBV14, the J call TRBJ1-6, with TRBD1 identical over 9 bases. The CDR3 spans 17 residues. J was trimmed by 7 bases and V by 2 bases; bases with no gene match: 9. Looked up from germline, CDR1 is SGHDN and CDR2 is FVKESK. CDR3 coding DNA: TGTGCCAGCAGCCAACACCTGGGACAGGGAGGAAATTCACCCCTCCACTTT. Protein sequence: CASSQHLGQGGNSPLHF.